These 26 T cell receptor beta chains were all obtained from the same sample, sequenced in a study of siplizumab effects on memory and regulatory T cells. Measured with immunoSEQ multiplex PCR; TCRdb has only the in-frame clones, and not every one. The sample holds 90,000 to 140,000 clones, about 93% seen once. What was sequenced was CD4+ T cells sorted from blood. The source of these receptors is a human donor in good health.

Points on this clone: Its ends do not fully match the called genes, so a read error is possible. The chain couples TRBV7-6 to TRBJ2-7; D is unclear. The CDR3 loop spans 12 amino acids. CDR1 and CDR2 (germline): SGHVS, FNYEAQ. Here the CDR3 reads CASSLVSDEQYF. CDR3 DNA: TGTGCCAGCAGCTTAGTCTCCGACGAGCAGTACTTC.

V usage is TRBV5-1 and J usage is TRBJ1-1; D ambiguous. This CDR3 is 14 amino acids long. Trimming took off 0 bases at V and 1 base at J, with 7 bases between the two ends. The germline V gene has CDR1 SGHRS and CDR2 YFSETQ. The CDR3: CASSLGTSNTEAFF. The CDR3 DNA sequence: TGCGCCAGCAGCTTGGGGACGTCGAACACTGAAGCTTTCTTT.

The chain has TRBV30 and TRBJ2-4; 8 bases match TRBD2. This CDR3 has 15 residues. CDR1 and CDR2 (germline): GTSNPN, SVGIG (reference sequence). Losses at the gene ends were 2 bases for V and 2 bases for J; bases not matched to a gene: 5. CDR3 nucleotide sequence: TGTGCCTGGAGTTATCCGGGGGGGACCAAAAACATTCAGTACTTC. The encoded protein is CAWSYPGGTKNIQYF. Using reference TRBV30 and TRBJ2-4 for the parts outside the CDR3, the full variable domain is SQTIHQWPATLVQPVGSPLSLECTVEGTSNPNLYWYRQAAGRGLQLLFYSVGIGQISSEVPQNLSASRPQDRQFILSSKKLLLSDSGFYLCAWSYPGGTKNIQYFGAGTRLSVL.

This chain connects TRBV2 to TRBJ1-3; D gene ambiguous. V lost 4 bases and J 1 base, leaving 14 bases between the germline ends. Germline V gene sequence: CDR1 SNHLY, CDR2 FYNNEI. The CDR3 is made up of 16 amino acids. Here the CDR3 DNA reads TGTGCCAGCAGTGGAGGGATTGGATCATCTGGAAACACCATATATTTT. Translation gives CASSGGIGSSGNTIYF. Together with reference TRBV2 and TRBJ1-3, the CDR3 gives the full variable domain: EPEVTQTPSHQVTQMGQEVILRCVPISNHLYFYWYRQILGQKVEFLVSFYNNEISEKSEIFDDQFSVERPDGSNFTLKIRSTKLEDSAMYFCASSGGIGSSGNTIYFGEGSWLTVV.

This chain links TRBV6-5 with TRBJ2-1; TRBD2 is a possible D gene (5 bases). Germline V CDR1 and CDR2: MNHEY, SVGAGI. The CDR3 runs 14 residues. V lost 7 bases to trimming and J lost 10 bases, with 20 bases between them. CDR3 sequence: CASTPTEGLSEQFF. The CDR3 DNA reads TGTGCCAGCACCCCAACTGAGGGCCTGAGCGAGCAGTTCTTC.

The chain couples TRBV12-5 to TRBJ2-5; 10 bases line up with TRBD2. CDR1 and CDR2 from the germline V gene are LGHNT and FRNRAP. The CDR3 has 17 amino acids. The junction had 7 bases not matched to a gene; V was cut back by 1 base and J by 2 bases. The CDR3 is CASGLARTSGLQETQYF. CDR3 DNA sequence: TGTGCTAGTGGTTTGGCCAGGACTAGCGGATTACAAGAGACCCAGTACTTC.

Only one count was recorded for this clone. The gene calls are TRBV23-1 and TRBJ1-1; weak D call: TRBD1 (5 bases). TRBV23-1 is classed as an ORF, of uncertain function. The V end lost 1 base, the J end lost 4 bases, and 25 bases lay between the germline ends. This CDR3 spans 19 amino acids. The CDR3 DNA sequence: TGCGCCAGCAGTCAATGTTTTGGATATCTAGGCGCAGGGCCCACTGAAGCTTTCTTT. Residues: CASSQCFGYLGAGPTEAFF.

J is TRBJ2-3 and V is TRBV9, with a tentative D call TRBD2 (5 bases). The CDR3 sequence is 16 residues long. Per the germline V gene, CDR1 is SGDLS and CDR2 is YYNGEE. V lost 4 bases and J 6 bases, leaving 21 bases between the germline ends. CDR3 nucleotide sequence: TGTGCCAGCAGCAGACAATCGGGAAGATCATCGGATACGCAGTATTTT. This encodes CASSRQSGRSSDTQYF.

V is TRBV6-1 and J is TRBJ1-5; the match to TRBD1 covers 8 bases. Germline V gene sequence: CDR1 MNHNS, CDR2 SASEGT. The trim removed 6 bases at V and 4 bases at J, leaving 8 bases unmatched. The length of the CDR3 is 15 residues. DNA of the CDR3: TGTGCCAGCAGAAGCACTCAGGGGGCTAATCAGCCCCAGCATTTT. Amino acid sequence: CASRSTQGANQPQHF.

The chain combines TRBV7-6 with TRBJ2-7; D perhaps matches TRBD2 (5 bases). Germline lookup yields CDR1 SGHVS and CDR2 FNYEAQ. The CDR3 is made up of 14 amino acids. The ends were cut back, 1 base at V and 3 bases at J, with 10 bases in the middle. The CDR3 DNA follows: TGTGCCAGCAGCTTAGAACCGAGGGACTACGAGCAGTACTTC. It yields the protein CASSLEPRDYEQYF.

This clone is a singleton in its sample. The chain employs TRBV11-2 and TRBJ2-5, with a possible D match to TRBD1 (6 bases). The CDR3 is made up of 14 amino acids. V shed 5 bases and J shed 1 base, with 11 bases lying between them. Germline V gene lookup returns CDR1 SGHAT and CDR2 FQNNGV. In DNA, the CDR3 is TGTGCCAGCAGCCTCGGACAGTTCCAAGAGACCCAGTACTTC. This gives the protein CASSLGQFQETQYF.

The chain carries TRBV10-2 and TRBJ2-4, with TRBD2 identical over 12 bases. CDR3 length: 16 amino acids. The germline V gene has CDR1 WSHSY and CDR2 SAAADI. J was trimmed by 9 bases and V by 6 bases; bases with no gene match: 12. The CDR3 loop reads CASSEITSGGPGIQYF. The CDR3 coding sequence is TGCGCCAGCAGCGAAATCACTAGCGGGGGGCCTGGCATTCAGTACTTC.

V is TRBV29-1 and J is TRBJ2-5, with D possibly TRBD2 on 5 matching bases. CDR1 is SQVTM and CDR2 is ANQGSEA in the germline V gene. CDR3 length equals 15 residues. V was clipped by 0 bases and J by 1 base, with 12 bases between them. Here the CDR3 reads CSVEDHGGSQETQYF. The CDR3 DNA reads TGCAGCGTTGAAGATCACGGAGGCTCCCAAGAGACCCAGTACTTC.

The chain recombines TRBV15 with TRBJ1-5; TRBD1 agrees at 11 bases. The CDR3 covers 15 residues. Unmatched junction bases numbered 6, after V lost 5 bases and J lost 6 bases. Germline assignment: CDR1 LNHNV and CDR2 YYDKDF (reference sequence). The chain's CDR3 is CATSRRTGGGQPQHF. CDR3 DNA sequence: TGTGCCACCAGCCGAAGGACAGGGGGCGGTCAGCCCCAGCATTTT.

The chain recombines TRBV29-1 with TRBJ2-7; D possibly corresponds to TRBD1 (5 bases). Trimming left V 4 bases short and J 3 bases short, with 10 bases between. The CDR3 runs to 12 residues. Germline-derived CDR1 and CDR2 are SQVTM and ANQGSEA. Written as DNA, the CDR3 is TGCAGCGTTGCCAACCAGGGCTACGAGCAGTACTTC. Protein sequence: CSVANQGYEQYF.

The gene calls are TRBV28 and TRBJ2-4; possible D gene TRBD2, 6 bases. Trimming removed 10 bases at V and 6 bases at J, with 13 bases between. The CDR3 is 12 amino acids. CDR1 MDHEN and CDR2 SYDVKM come from the germline V gene. In DNA, the CDR3 is TGTGCCACCGAGGGACTCGGAAACATTCAGTACTTC. Translating it yields CATEGLGNIQYF.

This chain connects TRBV10-1 to TRBJ2-5; the match to TRBD2 covers 10 bases. Germline trimming cut 4 bases from V and 5 bases from J; bases unmatched to any gene: 10. CDR3 length: 16 residues. Germline V gene sequence: CDR1 WNHNN, CDR2 SYGVQD (reference sequence). The DNA for the CDR3 is TGCGCCAGCAGTGTGCGGTCTAGCGGGAGTGGGGAGACCCAGTACTTC. It codes for CASSVRSSGSGETQYF.

The chain has TRBV6-1 and TRBJ1-5; D perhaps matches TRBD1 (5 bases). CDR3 length: 14 amino acids. The germline V gene has CDR1 MNHNS and CDR2 SASEGT. The V end lost 5 bases, the J end lost 0 bases, and 8 bases lay between the germline ends. The CDR3 DNA follows: TGTGCCAGCAGTCTAGGGGATAGCAATCAGCCCCAGCATTTT. It specifies CASSLGDSNQPQHF.

V is TRBV5-1 and J is TRBJ2-3; D not certain. V was trimmed by 0 bases and J by 6 bases, leaving 14 bases between them. The germline V gene has CDR1 SGHRS and CDR2 YFSETQ. CDR3 length equals 15 residues. CDR3 in DNA: TGCGCCAGCAGCTTGGTCGGCCGCCCGGCGGATACGCAGTATTTT. It codes for CASSLVGRPADTQYF.

The chain has TRBV5-6 and TRBJ2-5; D might be TRBD1 or TRBD2, each matching 5 bases. Near its end, the DNA agrees better with TRBJ2-7, so the J call may be wrong. The CDR3 covers 14 residues. Germline assignment: CDR1 SGHDT and CDR2 YYEEEE. This chain's CDR3 is CASSLGGLSYEQYF. CDR3 sequence (DNA): TGTGCCAGCAGCTTGGGGGGGTTATCCTACGAGCAGTACTTC.

This chain links TRBV5-4 with TRBJ1-1; TRBD1 might be the D (6 bases). Trimming took off 4 bases at V and 6 bases at J, with 19 bases between the two ends. Germline V gene sequence: CDR1 SGHNT, CDR2 YYREEE (reference sequence). This CDR3 spans 15 amino acids. The CDR3 loop reads CASSVAGHGVSEAFF. As DNA, the CDR3 is TGTGCCAGCAGCGTGGCGGGACATGGGGTCTCTGAAGCTTTCTTT.

A single count supports this clone. This chain joins TRBV19 and TRBJ2-7; no clear D. The ends were cut back, 2 bases at V and 0 bases at J, with 11 bases in the middle. This CDR3 comprises 15 residues. CDR1 is LNHDA, CDR2 SQIVND, per germline (reference sequence). CDR3 in DNA: TGTGCCAGTAGTATACGTGGGGTTAGCTCCTACGAGCAGTACTTC. Amino acid sequence: CASSIRGVSSYEQYF.

The chain combines TRBV2 with TRBJ1-2, with D possibly matching TRBD1 (6 bases). V was clipped by 5 bases and J by 8 bases, with 12 bases between them. This CDR3 comprises 12 residues. Germline-derived CDR1 and CDR2 are SNHLY and FYNNEI. CDR3: CASSTGSGGYTF. The CDR3 nucleotides read TGTGCCAGCAGTACAGGGTCCGGCGGCTACACCTTC.

The chain combines TRBV6-9 with TRBJ1-6, with TRBD1 matching 9 bases. CDR1 is MNHGY, CDR2 SVAAGI, per germline. J was trimmed by 7 bases and V by 5 bases; bases with no gene match: 6. The CDR3 contains 15 residues. The CDR3 loop reads CASSVGQGPNSPLHF. For the CDR3, the DNA is TGTGCCAGCAGTGTCGGACAGGGGCCGAATTCACCCCTCCACTTT.

This clone was seen once. This chain joins TRBV19 and TRBJ2-5; TRBD1 aligns across 8 bases. The CDR3 spans 14 residues. V lost 3 bases to trimming and J lost 7 bases; unmatched junction nucleotides: 7. CDR1 and CDR2 (germline): LNHDA, SQIVND (reference sequence). CDR3 DNA sequence: TGTGCCAGTAGTATTGTGACAGGGGTGGCGACCCAGTACTTC. Translation: CASSIVTGVATQYF.

V and J are TRBV7-2 and TRBJ2-7; D unresolved. Germline V gene data show CDR1 as SGHTA and CDR2 as FQGNSA. The length of the CDR3 is 14 residues. Between the trimmed V and J ends, which lost 5 bases and 1 base, there was a span of 12 bases. DNA of the CDR3: TGTGCCAGCAGCACCGGGTCCCCTTCCTACGAGCAGTACTTC. It encodes CASSTGSPSYEQYF.